This T cell receptor beta chain was captured by sequencing in a study of blood T cell repertoires in COVID-19. The overall study: Researchers got acute and convalescent COVID-19 samples from the United States, Italy and Spain.

This clone has just one count. Unmatched junction bases numbered 8, after V lost 0 bases and J lost 5 bases. The CDR3 sequence is 16 residues long. CDR1 is SGHDN, CDR2 FVKESK, per germline. Enrollees, roughly 18 to 89 years old, lived in 24 US areas. Grouping used clinical history reported by participants in a survey and questionnaire. As handled by the study authors: Counts of nucleated cells, estimated from reference gene primer amplification, were obtained. Here immunoSEQ multiplex PCR was the method, and the copy in TCRdb shows in-frame clones only, minus some. The DNA was the basis for D and trimming; V, J and clone size are from that table. The data show 150,000 to 170,000 clones, approximately 79% seen once.

The chain is built from TRBV14 and TRBJ2-7; 9 nucleotides match TRBD1. The specimen was PBMCs or T cells enriched from blood (not recorded which). This TCR derives from a man over 45 who had recovered from COVID-19. The CDR3 here is CASSQDQTGGIHEQYF. The CDR3 DNA reads TGTGCCAGCAGCCAAGATCAAACAGGGGGCATCCACGAGCAGTACTTC.